A selection of T cell receptor beta chains follows, all from one sample in a study of early T cells in non-severe SARS-CoV-2 infection. TCRdb reprocessed the 5' RACE reads with MiXCR, giving one entry per CDR3 protein. The data contain about 38,000 distinct CDR3 sequences, 4.6% of them singletons. The material sequenced was whole blood. The receptors shown here come from an adult who was a healthcare worker with PCR-confirmed SARS-CoV-2 infection or an uninfected control (not recorded which). Both conserved end residues are part of each CDR3. The order of the fields is clone size, D gene, J gene, V gene, CDR3 DNA, CDR3 protein. The D gene is left open where the match is weak. Not every row has a clone size; where given, it reads once, few, many or a size class.

many,TRBD1,TRBJ2-1,TRBV10-1,TGCGCCAGCAGCCAGGGGGTCCGATTCGCTGAGCAGTTCTTC,CASSQGVRFAEQFF
many,TRBD2,TRBJ2-5,TRBV12-3/TRBV12-4,TGTGCCAGTTCCTCACCTGGGACTAGCCATCGGTTC,CASSSPGTSHRF
many,NA,TRBJ2-1,TRBV20-1,TGCAGTGCTAGAGGGGGGAATGAGCAGTTCTTC,CSARGGNEQFF
many,NA,TRBJ2-7,TRBV9,TGTGCCAGCAGCCCCCGGGACCCAACCTACGAGCAGTACTTC,CASSPRDPTYEQYF
NA,TRBD2,TRBJ2-1,TRBV5-1,TGCGCCAGCAGCGCTAGACTAGCGGGGGGAAACAATGAGCAGTTCTTC,CASSARLAGGNNEQFF
few,TRBD2,TRBJ2-5,TRBV11-2,TGTGCCAGCAGCTTAGTAGCGGGGGGTCAAGAGACCCAGTACTTC,CASSLVAGGQETQYF
many,NA,TRBJ1-6,TRBV4-2,TGTGCCAGCAGCCACGACACATCGTATAATTCACCCCTCCACTTT,CASSHDTSYNSPLHF
many,NA,TRBJ2-7,TRBV7-8,TGTGCCAGCAGCCCGCCCAGGAGGGACGAGCAGTACTTC,CASSPPRRDEQYF
many,NA,TRBJ2-3,TRBV7-6,TGTGCCAGCGAGGAAGGGACTGGAGATACGCAGTATTTT,CASEEGTGDTQYF
many,TRBD2,TRBJ2-1,TRBV4-2,TGTGCCAGCAGCCAAGAAATTAGCGGGGGGTCCTTGGGGAATGAGCAGTTCTTC,CASSQEISGGSLGNEQFF
many,NA,TRBJ1-6,TRBV11-2,TGTGCCAGCAGCTTAGCCGTTCGATCAGCCATGGGAAATTCACCCCTCCACTTT,CASSLAVRSAMGNSPLHF
many,NA,TRBJ1-6,TRBV5-1,TGCGCCAGCAGCGCAGGGGTGTCGTTGGTATCCTATAATTCACCCCTCCACTTT,CASSAGVSLVSYNSPLHF
few,NA,TRBJ2-7,TRBV6-1,TGTGCCAGCCTGGACATTTCCTACGAGCAGTACTTC,CASLDISYEQYF
many,TRBD1,TRBJ1-2,TRBV12-3/TRBV12-4,TGTGCCAGCAGTTTAGGGGGACAGGAACGCTATGGCTACACCTTC,CASSLGGQERYGYTF
many,NA,TRBJ2-5,TRBV7-6,TGTGCCAGCCCCCTTATCTACATACAGACCCAGTACTTC,CASPLIYIQTQYF
many,TRBD1,TRBJ1-1,TRBV7-9,TGTGCCAGCAGCCGACAGGGCACTGAAGCTTTCTTT,CASSRQGTEAFF
many,NA,TRBJ2-5,TRBV6-2/TRBV6-3,TGTGCCAGCAGTTACCTTGCGTTTCGAGAGACCCAGTACTTC,CASSYLAFRETQYF
NA,TRBD1,TRBJ2-2,TRBV29-1,TGCAGCGTGGGACAGCTGAACACCGGGGAGCTGTTTTTT,CSVGQLNTGELFF
few,NA,TRBJ2-1,TRBV7-9,TGTGCCAGCAGCCCTTCAGGGAGCTCCTACAATGAGCAGTTCTTC,CASSPSGSSYNEQFF
many,NA,TRBJ2-5,TRBV7-2,TGTGCCAGCAGCTCGGGACTCGAAGAGACCCAGTACTTC,CASSSGLEETQYF
many,NA,TRBJ1-6,TRBV10-3,TGTGCCATCAGTGAGTCGTCCCGGACTTCACCCCTCCACTTT,CAISESSRTSPLHF
many,TRBD1,TRBJ2-5,TRBV27,TGTGCCAGCAGCCCGAGACAGGGCCGGGGGACCCAGTACTTC,CASSPRQGRGTQYF
many,NA,TRBJ2-3,TRBV19,TGTGCCAGTAGTATTGCGGGGGCCGGAGATACGCAGTATTTT,CASSIAGAGDTQYF
NA,NA,TRBJ2-7,TRBV18,TGTGCCAGCTCGGGGGACCTAGGCGAGCAGTACTTC,CASSGDLGEQYF
many,TRBD2,TRBJ2-2,TRBV6-1,TGTGCCAGCAATAGAAGAGATGCGGGGGGTCGCGTCAACACCGGGGAGCTGTTTTTT,CASNRRDAGGRVNTGELFF
many,TRBD2,TRBJ2-7,TRBV5-1,TGCGCCAGCAGCTTGGGTCACTCTAGCGGGGAGGTCGAGCAGTACTTC,CASSLGHSSGEVEQYF
few,NA,TRBJ2-3,TRBV4-1,TGCGCCAGCAGCCAAGTGGTTGTCACAGATACGCAGTATTTT,CASSQVVVTDTQYF
few,NA,TRBJ2-5,TRBV1,TGCACCAGCAGCCAAGATTGCGAGCGGGGGGGCCCGGAGACCCAGTACTTC,CTSSQDCERGGPETQYF
many,TRBD2,TRBJ2-1,TRBV13,TGTGCCAGCAGTTTCGTAGCGGGGAAACATGAGCAGTTCTTC,CASSFVAGKHEQFF
many,NA,TRBJ2-1,TRBV2,TGTGCCAGCAGGGGTCTAGCCAATGAGCAGTTCTTC,CASRGLANEQFF
NA,NA,TRBJ2-5,TRBV4-1,TGCGCCAGCAGCCACCCGGGTACCCAAGAGACCCAGTACTTC,CASSHPGTQETQYF
few,TRBD1,TRBJ1-1,TRBV5-1,TGCGCCAGCAGTGGGACAGGCATGAACACTGAAGCTTTCTTT,CASSGTGMNTEAFF
NA,NA,TRBJ1-5,TRBV7-9,TGTGCCAGCAGCTTAGGGGAGGGAATTAATAGCAATCAGCCCCAGCATTTT,CASSLGEGINSNQPQHF
NA,NA,TRBJ2-3,TRBV2,TGTGCCAGCGGTTGGACCGGGCCCCTTTCGGGCACAGATACGCAGTATTTT,CASGWTGPLSGTDTQYF
few,NA,TRBJ2-3,TRBV27,TGTGCCAGCAGTTCCTTCCCGCCCGAGACAGATACGCAGTATTTT,CASSSFPPETDTQYF
few,NA,TRBJ1-1,TRBV18,TGTGCCAGCTCACCTCACAAGAACACTGAAGCTTTCTTT,CASSPHKNTEAFF
few,NA,TRBJ2-2,TRBV10-3,TGTGCCATCAGTGTCCAGGACGGGGAGCTGTTTTTT,CAISVQDGELFF
NA,NA,TRBJ2-7,TRBV11-2,TGTGCCAGCAGCTTAGTCCGGGGAGAGCAGTACTTC,CASSLVRGEQYF
many,TRBD2,TRBJ2-1,TRBV6-1,TGTGCCAGCGGTCCTTCTAGCGGGGCATCTTACAATGAGCAGTTCTTC,CASGPSSGASYNEQFF